These 24 T cell receptor beta chains share one sample of origin, sequenced in a study of T cell repertoires in cytomegalovirus infection. Antigen specificity for these receptors is unknown. Each CDR3 protein is one row after TCRdb ran MiXCR on the reads. This sample yields about 89,000 distinct CDR3 sequences, of which approximately 30% are seen a single time; over 60% belongs to the top ten. The sample in question was CD8+ T cells from cultured PBMCs, obtained from culture after CMV antigen stimulation. The receptors were sampled from a human donor in good health (CMV status not recorded). Some clones in this sample may be carry-over from other donors' samples.

The chain joins TRBV6-1 to TRBJ2-7; 11 positions agree with TRBD2. Germline V gene sequence: CDR1 MNHNS, CDR2 SASEGT. The CDR3 is 15 amino acids. Losses at the gene ends were 5 bases for V and 0 bases for J; bases not matched to a gene: 3. CDR3 amino acids: CASSLTSGDSYEQYF. For the CDR3, the DNA is TGTGCCAGCAGTTTGACTAGCGGGGACTCCTACGAGCAGTACTTC.

This clonotype occurred a few times. The chain recombines TRBV12-3 or TRBV12-4 with TRBJ1-1, with TRBD1 matching over 7 bases. The CDR3 totals 15 residues. Trimming took 7 bases from V and 2 from J; bases not matched to a gene: 10. The CDR3 region is CASTPLAGGNTEAFF. CDR3 DNA sequence: TGTGCCAGCACCCCCCTGGCAGGGGGAAACACTGAAGCTTTCTTT.

A few counts support this clonotype. J is TRBJ2-4 and V is TRBV5-1; 9 positions match TRBD2. CDR3 length equals 15 residues. Germline values: CDR1 SGHRS, CDR2 YFSETQ. Trimming took 2 bases from V and 6 from J; bases not matched to a gene: 6. Here the CDR3 DNA reads TGCGCCAGCAGCTTAAAGCGGGGGGTCCCAAACATTCAGTACTTC. Translated, it gives CASSLKRGVPNIQYF.

This clonotype was counted between two and nine times. The chain employs TRBV7-8 and TRBJ2-3; TRBD2 agrees at 8 bases. J was trimmed by 2 bases and V by 1 base; bases with no gene match: 8. Germline V CDR1 and CDR2: SGHVS, FQNEAQ. The CDR3 sequence is 17 residues long. The chain's CDR3 is CASSLDRAGAATDTQYF. The CDR3 nucleotides are TGTGCCAGCAGCTTAGACCGAGCGGGGGCCGCCACAGATACGCAGTATTTT.

The table lists this clonotype with a few counts. The chain carries TRBV27 and TRBJ1-1; no reliable D call. Germline CDR1 and CDR2: MNHEY and SMNVEV (reference sequence). Between the trimmed V and J ends, which lost 0 bases and 2 bases, there was a span of 10 bases. The CDR3 spans 15 residues. The CDR3 reads CASSLSGLGNTEAFF. CDR3 coding DNA: TGTGCCAGCAGTTTATCAGGGCTCGGTAACACTGAAGCTTTCTTT.

The rearrangement joins TRBV2 to TRBJ2-7; tentative D call: TRBD2 (6 bases). The CDR3 is made up of 15 amino acids. Germline V gives CDR1 SNHLY, CDR2 FYNNEI. V shed 5 bases and J shed 3 bases, with 17 bases lying between them. This CDR3 reads CASSQNSGDFYEQYF. CDR3 DNA sequence: TGTGCCAGCAGTCAGAACTCGGGGGATTTCTACGAGCAGTACTTC.

The chain couples TRBV4-1 to TRBJ1-6, with D possibly TRBD1 on 5 matching bases. Germline V gene sequence: CDR1 MGHRA, CDR2 YSYEKL. V lost 1 base and J lost 9, with 13 bases in between. The CDR3 extends over 15 amino acids. The CDR3 region has the DNA TGCGCCAGCAGCCAAGGGGGGATGGCGGGTTCACCCCTCCACTTT. Amino acids: CASSQGGMAGSPLHF.

The genes are TRBV7-3 and TRBJ2-3; D uncertain. The germline CDR1 and CDR2 sequences are SGHTA and FQGTGA. The CDR3 sequence is 14 residues long. With 5 bases removed from V and 0 bases from J, the gap between germline ends came to 9 bases. Written as DNA, the CDR3 is TGTGCCAGCAGCCCCGTGGGGAGCACAGATACGCAGTATTTT. Its protein is CASSPVGSTDTQYF.

J is TRBJ2-7 and V is TRBV27; weak D call: TRBD1 (6 bases). V lost 8 bases to trimming and J lost 2 bases, with 13 bases between them. Germline CDR1 and CDR2: MNHEY and SMNVEV (reference sequence). The CDR3 has 13 residues. CDR3 nucleotides: TGTGCCAGCGACCCTGGGGGCCCCTACGAGCAGTACTTC. Translated: CASDPGGPYEQYF.

The rearrangement joins TRBV19 to TRBJ1-1, with 7 bases identical to TRBD1. The J segment lost 3 bases and the V segment lost 3 bases, leaving 7 bases of the junction unmatched. The germline gives CDR1 LNHDA, CDR2 SQIVND (reference sequence). The length of the CDR3 is 15 residues. The CDR3 nucleotides read TGTGCCAGTAGTATGGGGACAGCGAGATACACTGAAGCTTTCTTT. It yields the protein CASSMGTARYTEAFF.

This clonotype was detected a few times. The chain employs TRBV6-5 and TRBJ1-1; unclear D gene. CDR1 is MNHEY and CDR2 is SVGAGI in the germline V gene. This CDR3 contains 8 residues. V was clipped by 10 bases and J by 4 bases, with 1 base between them. CDR3 sequence: CATTEAFF. The CDR3, as DNA: TGTGCCACCACTGAAGCTTTCTTT.

The count of this clonotype is one. The genes are TRBV18 and TRBJ2-7; no clear D gene. Trimming stripped 0 bases from V and 4 bases from J, with 10 bases between. CDR1 and CDR2 from the germline V gene are KGHSH and LQKENI. This CDR3 contains 14 residues. The CDR3 loop reads CASSPPGVRYEQYF. CDR3 nucleotides: TGTGCCAGCTCACCACCTGGGGTTAGGTACGAGCAGTACTTC.

The gene calls are TRBV12-3 or TRBV12-4 and TRBJ2-7, with D maybe TRBD2 (6 bases). This CDR3 is built from 13 residues. V dropped 6 bases and J dropped 2 bases, with 11 bases sitting between them. The CDR3 here is CASSPGLPYEQYF. In DNA, the CDR3 is TGTGCCAGCAGCCCGGGACTGCCCTACGAGCAGTACTTC.

In this sample, this clonotype turned up many times. The chain carries TRBV7-7 and TRBJ2-5, with 10 bases lining up with TRBD1. Germline V gene sequence: CDR1 SSHAT, CDR2 FNYEAQ (reference sequence). The CDR3 totals 15 residues. Germline trimming cut 5 bases from V and 5 bases from J; bases unmatched to any gene: 8. This CDR3 is CASSKRQGAWETQYF. The DNA of the CDR3 is TGTGCCAGCAGCAAACGACAGGGGGCCTGGGAGACCCAGTACTTC. The whole variable domain, filled in from reference TRBV7-7 and TRBJ2-5, reads GAGVSQSPRYKVTKRGQDVTLRCDPISSHATLYWYQQALGQGPEFLTYFNYEAQPDKSGLPSDRFSAERPEGSISTLTIQRTEQRDSAMYRCASSKRQGAWETQYFGPGTRLLVL.

In its sample, this clonotype is medium-sized (0.01 to 0.1%). This chain connects TRBV7-2 to TRBJ2-7, with 10 bases fitting TRBD1. Germline CDR1 reads SGHTA; CDR2 reads FQGNSA. The trim removed 5 bases at V and 4 bases at J, leaving 2 bases unmatched. The CDR3 has 13 residues. The CDR3 loop is CASSRTGGYEQYF. CDR3 sequence (DNA): TGTGCCAGCAGCCGGACAGGGGGGTACGAGCAGTACTTC.

The V gene is TRBV6-6, the J gene TRBJ1-6; D uncertain. Germline lookup yields CDR1 MNHNY and CDR2 SVGAGI (reference sequence). The CDR3 consists of 14 residues. Trimming pared 2 bases from V and 7 bases from J, leaving 9 bases between. The CDR3 loop is CASSYRDYNSPLHF. In DNA form, the CDR3 reads TGTGCCAGCAGTTACAGGGATTACAATTCACCCCTCCACTTT.

The rearrangement links TRBV19 to TRBJ1-1; D is unresolved. Germline CDR1 is LNHDA and CDR2 is SQIVND (reference sequence). V lost 1 base to trimming and J lost 3 bases, with 6 bases between them. The CDR3 runs 13 residues. CDR3 DNA sequence: TGTGCCAGTAGTATAGCCGGCTACACTGAAGCTTTCTTT. Translated, it gives CASSIAGYTEAFF. The variable domain in full, with the rest retrieved from reference TRBV19 and TRBJ1-1, is DGGITQSPKYLFRKEGQNVTLSCEQNLNHDAMYWYRQDPGQGLRLIYYSQIVNDFQKGDIAEGYSVSREKKESFPLTVTSAQKNPTAFYLCASSIAGYTEAFFGQGTRLTVV.

The chain links TRBV7-2 to TRBJ1-3; D remains ambiguous. V dropped 2 bases and J dropped 3 bases, with 8 bases sitting between them. The V gene's germline CDR1 is SGHTA and CDR2 FQGNSA. The CDR3 extends over 14 amino acids. CDR3 bases: TGTGCCAGCAGCTTAAGGCTTTTTGGAAACACCATATATTTT. Translated: CASSLRLFGNTIYF.

The chain employs TRBV9 and TRBJ1-1; D perhaps matches TRBD1 (5 bases). The CDR3 extends over 14 amino acids. Germline V gene lookup returns CDR1 SGDLS and CDR2 YYNGEE. V dropped 4 bases and J dropped 3 bases, with 13 bases sitting between them. DNA for the CDR3: TGTGCCAGCAGCCCCGCTGGGGGGTACACTGAAGCTTTCTTT. Its translation: CASSPAGGYTEAFF.

This clonotype was recorded a few times. This chain connects TRBV5-4 to TRBJ2-3; no definite D call. V lost 0 bases and J 1 base, leaving 9 bases between the germline ends. The CDR3 contains 15 residues. Looked up from germline, CDR1 is SGHNT and CDR2 is YYREEE (reference sequence). CDR3: CASSLESERTDTQYF. The CDR3 bases are TGTGCCAGCAGCTTGGAAAGTGAGCGCACAGATACGCAGTATTTT.

The chain recombines TRBV24-1 with TRBJ1-5; unclear D gene. The germline CDR1 and CDR2 sequences are KGHDR and SFDVKD. CDR3 length: 13 residues. Trimming shortened V by 5 bases and J by 5 bases, and 9 bases separated the two germline ends. This CDR3 reads CATSGGLDQPQHF. The DNA of the CDR3 is TGTGCCACCAGTGGAGGGTTGGATCAGCCCCAGCATTTT.

This clonotype appeared a few times. The J gene is TRBJ1-5, the V gene TRBV5-4, with no clear D. The CDR3 is 13 amino acids. Germline loops: CDR1 SGHNT, CDR2 YYREEE (reference sequence). V was trimmed by 2 bases and J by 7 bases, leaving 10 bases between them. CDR3 amino acids: CASSFSGTQPQHF. The DNA for the CDR3 is TGTGCCAGCAGCTTTTCTGGAACCCAGCCCCAGCATTTT.

J is TRBJ2-3 and V is TRBV5-6, with D hard to call. The length of the CDR3 is 14 residues. From germline, CDR1 is SGHDT and CDR2 YYEEEE. V gave up 1 base and J gave up 3 bases, with 9 bases separating them. This chain's CDR3 is CASSLLERTDTQYF. The CDR3 region has the DNA TGTGCCAGCAGCTTGTTAGAACGGACAGATACGCAGTATTTT.

This clonotype was observed at least ten times. The V call is TRBV6-5, the J call TRBJ2-1; no definite D call. V lost 5 bases and J lost 5, with 16 bases in between. Germline CDR1 and CDR2: MNHEY and SVGAGI. The CDR3 consists of 15 residues. The CDR3 bases are TGTGCCAGCAGTCCGAACCCTTACATGGACAATGAGCAGTTCTTC. This gives the protein CASSPNPYMDNEQFF.